What follows are 11 T cell receptor beta chains derived from one specimen sequenced in a study of breast tumors, draining lymph nodes, adjacent tissues. TCRdb processed the multiplex PCR reads anew with MiXCR; each CDR3 protein has one entry. This sample yields around 300,000 distinct CDR3 sequences, of which roughly 30% are seen a single time; over 0.95% belongs to the top ten. Breast cancer patients provided tissue from their axillary draining lymph nodes. Material for sequencing was axillary lymph node tissue. The receptors were sampled from a female donor with breast cancer. Some clones in this sample may be carry-over from other donors' samples.

In its sample, this clonotype was seen many times. The chain has TRBV20-1 and TRBJ2-1; 11 nucleotides align to TRBD2. CDR3 length: 16 amino acids. The germline gives CDR1 DFQATT, CDR2 SNEGSKA (reference sequence). V trimming: 2 bases; J trimming: 3 bases; junction bases outside the gene matches: 6. The CDR3 loop is CSARPTSGTGYNEQFF. CDR3 bases: TGCAGTGCTAGACCGACTAGCGGGACTGGCTACAATGAGCAGTTCTTC.

This clonotype was detected many times. V gene TRBV6-5 combines with J gene TRBJ2-5, with 9 bases matching TRBD1. The junction had 8 bases not matched to a gene; V was cut back by 4 bases and J by 2 bases. CDR3 length: 16 residues. Germline V lookup: CDR1 MNHEY, CDR2 SVGAGI. DNA for the CDR3: TGTGCCAGCAGTTCTCTACGGGACAGGGCTCAAGAGACCCAGTACTTC. It specifies CASSSLRDRAQETQYF.

The V call is TRBV20-1, the J call TRBJ2-1, with TRBD2 matching over 10 bases. Germline lookup yields CDR1 DFQATT and CDR2 SNEGSKA (reference sequence). The CDR3 is 18 amino acids. The trim removed 1 base at V and 1 base at J, leaving 10 bases unmatched. DNA for the CDR3: TGCAGTGCTAGAGCTCACGGGACTAGCGCGGGGTCCTACAATGAGCAGTTCTTC. This codes for CSARAHGTSAGSYNEQFF.

This clonotype appeared a single time. J is TRBJ1-1 and V is TRBV6-4; unclear D gene. This CDR3 has 13 residues. Germline CDR1 and CDR2: MRHNA and SNTAGT. The V end lost 3 bases, the J end lost 2 bases, and 7 bases lay between the germline ends. The CDR3 region is CASSEQKNTEAFF. The CDR3 DNA is TGTGCCAGCAGTGAACAGAAAAACACTGAAGCTTTCTTT.

This clonotype was detected once. A much larger clone sits a single nucleotide away, making a read error possible. Since the CDR3 does not end with the conserved phenylalanine or tryptophan, this likely comes from a read error. The rearrangement links TRBV5-5 to TRBJ1-3, with D tentatively TRBD1 (5 bases). V shed 4 bases and J shed 0 bases, with 17 bases lying between them. Germline CDR1 reads SGHKS; CDR2 reads YYEKEE (reference sequence). This CDR3 region has 17 residues. The CDR3 protein is CASSPRGGLNSGNTIYL. The CDR3 DNA sequence: TGTGCCAGCAGCCCTCGGGGGGGACTGAACTCTGGAAACACCATATATCTT.

As regards this clonotype: At one end the junction does not follow the germline gene, possibly because of a read error. This chain uses TRBV14 with TRBJ2-5; TRBD2 matches at 14 bases. Looked up from germline, CDR1 is SGHDN and CDR2 is FVKESK. CDR3 size: 15 residues. Here the CDR3 reads CASSPGLAGVETPYF. CDR3 bases: TGTGCCAGCAGCCCGGGACTAGCGGGGGTTGAGACCCCGTACTTC.

Details on this clonotype: Sequence at one end of the junction differs from germline and may be a read error. This chain connects TRBV24-1 to TRBJ2-1; no clear D gene. Germline V gene sequence: CDR1 KGHDR, CDR2 SFDVKD. The CDR3 covers 15 residues. The CDR3 sequence: CATSDASVSCNEQFF. In nucleotides, the CDR3 is TGTGCCACCAGTGATGCCAGCGTCTCCTGCAATGAGCAGTTCTTC.

Many counts were recorded for this clonotype. CDR3: CSASESGIGSNEQFF. CDR3 nucleotides: TGCAGTGCTAGCGAGAGTGGGATTGGTTCAAATGAGCAGTTCTTC. This rearrangement joins TRBV20-1 to TRBJ2-1; no clear D gene. This CDR3 region has 15 residues. CDR1 is DFQATT, CDR2 SNEGSKA, per germline (reference sequence). V lost 3 bases to trimming and J lost 7 bases, with 19 bases between them.

Turning to this clonotype: Given a much more abundant clone one base away, this may be a read error. The chain is built from TRBV30 and TRBJ2-5; D possibly corresponds to TRBD2 (5 bases). This CDR3 comprises 13 residues. Germline V lookup: CDR1 GTSNPN, CDR2 SVGIG (reference sequence). The V end was cut by 3 bases, the J end by 5 bases, with 13 bases between. The CDR3 DNA reads as TGTGCCTGGAGACCCCCGAGGAGGGAGACCCAGTACTTC. Its translation is CAWRPPRRETQYF.

The table lists this clonotype with a few counts. The chain recombines TRBV12-3 or TRBV12-4 with TRBJ1-5; D not resolved. Trimming took off 3 bases at V and 9 bases at J, with 18 bases between the two ends. CDR3 length equals 15 residues. The CDR3 region has the DNA TGTGCCAGCAGTTTCGACTCCATGACGTTTTCGCCCCAGCATTTT. Translation gives CASSFDSMTFSPQHF.

This clonotype showed up many times. The V call is TRBV4-3, the J call TRBJ2-7; 10 positions agree with TRBD2. V shed 3 bases and J 6 bases; nucleotides not matched to a gene: 5. Germline CDR1 LGHNA, CDR2 YSLEER. The CDR3 is 14 residues long. The CDR3 DNA sequence: TGCGCCAGCAGCCAGGGGACTAGCGAAGGCGAGCAGTACTTC. It codes for CASSQGTSEGEQYF.